The T cell receptor beta chain under discussion was sequenced for a study of blood T cell repertoires in COVID-19. Overall study context: Whether acute or convalescent, the COVID-19 samples came from the United States, Italy and Spain. PBMCs, B-cell-depleted T cells, or T cells provided the cDNA or gDNA that made up the material.

How the authors handled the data: Nucleated cell number was recorded as an estimate derived from reference gene primer amplification. Clones were read by immunoSEQ multiplex PCR, and TCRdb kept only the in-frame ones, dropping some. V and J calls and clone size are those listed in that table; D and trimming were worked out from the DNA. The table includes some 120,000 clones, about 83% detected once. The CDR3 is 14 residues long. V dropped 7 bases and J dropped 11 bases, with 18 bases sitting between them. Germline lookup yields CDR1 LNHDA and CDR2 SQIVND (reference sequence). The rearrangement uses TRBV19 and TRBJ1-6; D possibly corresponds to TRBD1 (6 bases). Sequences were obtained from peripheral blood. This receptor was taken from a man aged 60 to 75 with acute or convalescent COVID-19. The CDR3 spells CASMGAWGLPPLHF. The CDR3 region has the DNA TGTGCCAGTATGGGGGCCTGGGGGCTTCCACCCCTCCACTTT. Together with reference TRBV19 and TRBJ1-6, the CDR3 gives the full variable domain: DGGITQSPKYLFRKEGQNVTLSCEQNLNHDAMYWYRQDPGQGLRLIYYSQIVNDFQKGDIAEGYSVSREKKESFPLTVTSAQKNPTAFYLCASMGAWGLPPLHFGNGTRLTVT.